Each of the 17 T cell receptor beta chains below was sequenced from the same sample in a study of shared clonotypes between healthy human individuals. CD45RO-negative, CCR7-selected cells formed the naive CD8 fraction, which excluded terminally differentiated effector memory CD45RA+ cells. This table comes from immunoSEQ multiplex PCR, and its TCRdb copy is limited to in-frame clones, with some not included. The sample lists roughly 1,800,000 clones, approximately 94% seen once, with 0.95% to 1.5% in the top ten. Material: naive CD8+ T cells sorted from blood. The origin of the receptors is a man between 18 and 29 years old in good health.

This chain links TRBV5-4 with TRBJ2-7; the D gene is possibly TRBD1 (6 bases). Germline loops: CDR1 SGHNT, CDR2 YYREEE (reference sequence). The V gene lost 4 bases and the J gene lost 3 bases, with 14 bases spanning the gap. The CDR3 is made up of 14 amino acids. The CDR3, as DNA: TGTGCCAGCAGCCCCGGGCGAGGGGGCTACGAGCAGTACTTC. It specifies CASSPGRGGYEQYF.

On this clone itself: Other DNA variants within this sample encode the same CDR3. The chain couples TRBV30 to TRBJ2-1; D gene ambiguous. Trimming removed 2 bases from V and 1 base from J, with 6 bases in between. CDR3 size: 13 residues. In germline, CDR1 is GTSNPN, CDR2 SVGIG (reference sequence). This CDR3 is CAWSPVSYNEQFF. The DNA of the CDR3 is TGTGCCTGGAGTCCCGTATCCTACAATGAGCAGTTCTTC.

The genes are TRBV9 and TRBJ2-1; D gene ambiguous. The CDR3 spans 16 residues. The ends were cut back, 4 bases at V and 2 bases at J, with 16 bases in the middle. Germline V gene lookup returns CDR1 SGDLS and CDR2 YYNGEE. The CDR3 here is CASSPAGLDAYNEQFF. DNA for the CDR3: TGTGCCAGCAGCCCGGCCGGGCTCGACGCCTACAATGAGCAGTTCTTC.

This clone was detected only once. CDR3: CASSLGKGYNEQFF. The CDR3 bases are TGTGCCAGCAGCTTGGGTAAGGGCTACAATGAGCAGTTCTTC. V is TRBV11-2 and J is TRBJ2-1; no firm D call. V gave up 3 bases and J gave up 3 bases, with 9 bases separating them. The CDR3 is made up of 14 amino acids. The germline V gene encodes CDR1 SGHAT and CDR2 FQNNGV.

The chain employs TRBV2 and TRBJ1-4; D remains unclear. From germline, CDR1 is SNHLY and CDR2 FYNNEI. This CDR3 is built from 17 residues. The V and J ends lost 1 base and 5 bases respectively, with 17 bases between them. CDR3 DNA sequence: TGTGCCAGCAGTGAAGTCGAAAGGGCAGAACAGAATGAAAAACTGTTTTTT. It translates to CASSEVERAEQNEKLFF.

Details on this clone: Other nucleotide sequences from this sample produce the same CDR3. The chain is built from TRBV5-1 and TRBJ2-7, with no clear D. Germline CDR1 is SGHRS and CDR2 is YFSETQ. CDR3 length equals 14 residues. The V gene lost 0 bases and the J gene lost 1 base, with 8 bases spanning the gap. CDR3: CASSLEQGSYEQYF. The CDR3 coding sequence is TGCGCCAGCAGCTTGGAGCAAGGATCCTACGAGCAGTACTTC.

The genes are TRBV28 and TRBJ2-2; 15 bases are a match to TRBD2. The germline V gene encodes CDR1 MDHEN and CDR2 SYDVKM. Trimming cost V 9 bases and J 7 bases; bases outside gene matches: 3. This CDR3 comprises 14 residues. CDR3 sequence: CARGTSGGSGELFF. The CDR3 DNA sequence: TGTGCCAGAGGGACTAGCGGGGGGAGCGGGGAGCTGTTTTTT. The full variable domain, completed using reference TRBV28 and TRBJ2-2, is DVKVTQSSRYLVKRTGEKVFLECVQDMDHENMFWYRQDPGLGLRLIYFSYDVKMKEKGDIPEGYSVSREKKERFSLILESASTNQTSMYLCARGTSGGSGELFFGEGSRLTVL.

The CDR3 DNA reads TGTGCCAGCAGCCCCGCCTACATTCCCTACGAGCAGTACTTC. Its protein is CASSPAYIPYEQYF. This chain uses TRBV7-9 with TRBJ2-7, with unresolved D. Germline V lookup: CDR1 SEHNR, CDR2 FQNEAQ (reference sequence). CDR3 length equals 14 residues. Trimming removed 5 bases from V and 2 bases from J, with 13 bases in between.

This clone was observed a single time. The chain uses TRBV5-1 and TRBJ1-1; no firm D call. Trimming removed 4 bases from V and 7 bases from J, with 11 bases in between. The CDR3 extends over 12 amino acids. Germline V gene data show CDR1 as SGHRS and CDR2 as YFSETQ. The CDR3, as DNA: TGCGCCAGCAGCGCTGGAGATTATGAAGCTTTCTTT. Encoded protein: CASSAGDYEAFF.

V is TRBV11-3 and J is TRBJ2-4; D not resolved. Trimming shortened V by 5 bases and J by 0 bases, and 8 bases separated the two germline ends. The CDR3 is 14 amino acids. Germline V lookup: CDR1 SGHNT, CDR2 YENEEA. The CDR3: CASSPELAKNIQYF. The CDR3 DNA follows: TGTGCCAGCAGCCCGGAGCTAGCCAAAAACATTCAGTACTTC.

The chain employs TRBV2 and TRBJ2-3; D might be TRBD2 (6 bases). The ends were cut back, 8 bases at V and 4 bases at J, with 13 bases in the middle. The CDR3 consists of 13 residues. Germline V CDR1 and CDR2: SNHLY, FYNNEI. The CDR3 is CASLTSYSDTQYF. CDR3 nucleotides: TGTGCCAGCCTCACTAGCTATTCAGATACGCAGTATTTT.

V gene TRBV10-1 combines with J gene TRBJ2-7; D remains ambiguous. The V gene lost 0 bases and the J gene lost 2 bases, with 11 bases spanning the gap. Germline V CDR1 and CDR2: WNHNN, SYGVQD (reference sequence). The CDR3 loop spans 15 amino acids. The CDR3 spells CASSESPDFPYEQYF. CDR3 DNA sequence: TGCGCCAGCAGTGAGTCACCAGATTTTCCCTACGAGCAGTACTTC.

CDR3 coding DNA: TGTGCCAGCAGTGACCAGCGCTACGAGCAGTACTTC. This codes for CASSDQRYEQYF. The chain links TRBV6-1 to TRBJ2-7, with D unresolved. Germline V gene lookup returns CDR1 MNHNS and CDR2 SASEGT. This CDR3 comprises 12 residues. With 3 bases removed from V and 3 bases from J, the gap between germline ends came to 6 bases.

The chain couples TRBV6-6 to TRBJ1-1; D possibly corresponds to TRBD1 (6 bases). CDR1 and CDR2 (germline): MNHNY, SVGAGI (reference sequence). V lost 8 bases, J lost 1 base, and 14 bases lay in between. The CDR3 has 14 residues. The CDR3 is CASDPLGGNTEAFF. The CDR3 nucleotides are TGTGCCAGCGATCCTCTAGGGGGGAACACTGAAGCTTTCTTT.

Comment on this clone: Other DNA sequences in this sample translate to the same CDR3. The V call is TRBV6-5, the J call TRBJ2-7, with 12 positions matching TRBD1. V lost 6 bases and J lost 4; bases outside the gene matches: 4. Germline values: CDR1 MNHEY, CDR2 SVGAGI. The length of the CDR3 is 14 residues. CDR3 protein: CASSLGQGAYEQYF. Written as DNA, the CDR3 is TGTGCCAGCAGCCTGGGACAGGGGGCTTACGAGCAGTACTTC.

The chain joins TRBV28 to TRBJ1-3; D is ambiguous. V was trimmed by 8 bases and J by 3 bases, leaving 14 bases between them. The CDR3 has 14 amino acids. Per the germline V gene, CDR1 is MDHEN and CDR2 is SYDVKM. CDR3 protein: CASYPAWVGNTIYF. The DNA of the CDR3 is TGTGCCAGCTACCCGGCCTGGGTTGGAAACACCATATATTTT.

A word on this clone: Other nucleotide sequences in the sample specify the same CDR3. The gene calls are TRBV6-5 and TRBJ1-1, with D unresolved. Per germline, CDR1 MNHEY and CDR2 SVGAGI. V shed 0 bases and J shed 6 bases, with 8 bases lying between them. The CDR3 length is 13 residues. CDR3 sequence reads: CASSYSSGAEAFF. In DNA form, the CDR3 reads TGTGCCAGCAGTTACTCATCGGGAGCTGAAGCTTTCTTT.